The 23 T cell receptor beta chains in this list originate from one sample, sequenced in a study of identifying expanded T cells in peripheral blood. Repertoires were generated with immunoSEQ multiplex PCR, while TCRdb's copy carries only in-frame clones and drops some. The sample carries some 100,000 clones, roughly nine tenths recorded once. The sample consisted of blood. The receptor source for this set is a person aged 18 to 70 in good health.

The chain has TRBV10-3 and TRBJ2-5, with 9 bases identical to TRBD1. V lost 10 bases, J lost 5 bases, and 2 bases stayed unmatched. CDR1 is ENHRY, CDR2 SYGVKD, per germline. This CDR3 region has 11 residues. The CDR3 DNA is TGTGCCACCGGGACAGGGGAGACCCAGTACTTC. It is translated as CATGTGETQYF.

The gene calls are TRBV6-5 and TRBJ1-2; the D gene is possibly TRBD1 (5 bases). Germline V gene lookup returns CDR1 MNHEY and CDR2 SVGAGI. Trimming stripped 10 bases from V and 2 bases from J, with 20 bases between. This CDR3 has 15 residues. The CDR3 spells CATSPRGSPNYGYTF. CDR3 nucleotide sequence: TGTGCCACCTCTCCTCGGGGGAGCCCCAACTATGGCTACACCTTC.

The chain uses TRBV19 and TRBJ2-7; the D is unclear. Germline V gene lookup returns CDR1 LNHDA and CDR2 SQIVND (reference sequence). Trimming stripped 3 bases from V and 2 bases from J, with 11 bases between. The CDR3 extends over 14 amino acids. This CDR3 reads CASSMIPDAYEQYF. CDR3 DNA: TGTGCCAGTAGTATGATCCCCGACGCCTACGAGCAGTACTTC.

V gene TRBV28 combines with J gene TRBJ2-4; 7 nucleotides line up with TRBD1. J lost 6 bases, V lost 5 bases, and 7 bases had no gene match. This CDR3 is built from 14 residues. Germline V gene data show CDR1 as MDHEN and CDR2 as SYDVKM. The CDR3 DNA is TGTGCCAGCAGTACACAGGGGAGAGGAAACATTCAGTACTTC. As protein: CASSTQGRGNIQYF.

Here the CDR3 DNA reads TGTGCCAGCAGCCCGACAGGGGGCGGAAACACCATATATTTT. Translated: CASSPTGGGNTIYF. The chain is built from TRBV7-2 and TRBJ1-3; 10 bases fit TRBD1. Trimming cost V 5 bases and J 4 bases; bases outside gene matches: 2. Germline V lookup: CDR1 SGHTA, CDR2 FQGNSA. The CDR3 has 14 residues.

Only one count was recorded for this clone. The J gene is TRBJ2-7, the V gene TRBV25-1; D remains ambiguous. The CDR3 contains 11 residues. Deletions cut 7 bases from V and 3 bases from J, with 7 bases between. Per the germline V gene, CDR1 is MGHDK and CDR2 is SYGVNS. The CDR3, as DNA: TGTGCCAGCATTGACGGCTACGAGCAGTACTTC. It translates to CASIDGYEQYF.

The chain employs TRBV7-9 and TRBJ2-5; 11 nucleotides line up with TRBD1. CDR3 length equals 15 residues. V lost 4 bases, J lost 4 bases, and 5 bases stayed unmatched. CDR1 and CDR2 from the germline V gene are SEHNR and FQNEAQ (reference sequence). In DNA, the CDR3 is TGTGCCAGCAGCTCCCGGACAGGGGGCGGAGAGACCCAGTACTTC. It yields the protein CASSSRTGGGETQYF. Together with reference TRBV7-9 and TRBJ2-5, the CDR3 gives the full variable domain: DTGVSQNPRHKITKRGQNVTFRCDPISEHNRLYWYRQTLGQGPEFLTYFQNEAQLEKSRLLSDRFSAERPKGSFSTLEIQRTEQGDSAMYLCASSSRTGGGETQYFGPGTRLLVL.

The chain uses TRBV4-3 and TRBJ1-2; a possible D gene is TRBD1 (5 bases). The CDR3 extends over 14 amino acids. From germline, CDR1 is LGHNA and CDR2 YSLEER. Trimming pared 4 bases from V and 8 bases from J, leaving 17 bases between. CDR3 nucleotides: TGCGCCAGCAGCCCGCTGCGATCGGGGGACGGCTACACCTTC. Amino acids: CASSPLRSGDGYTF.

The rearrangement links TRBV5-1 to TRBJ1-1, with D hard to call. Germline CDR1 is SGHRS and CDR2 is YFSETQ. Between the trimmed V and J ends, which lost 0 bases and 0 bases, there was a span of 3 bases. This CDR3 has 13 amino acids. Here the CDR3 DNA reads TGCGCCAGCAGCTTGGCGGTGAACACTGAAGCTTTCTTT. It encodes CASSLAVNTEAFF.

The gene calls are TRBV7-3 and TRBJ2-3; the D is unclear. Per the germline V gene, CDR1 is SGHTA and CDR2 is FQGTGA. Deletions cut 5 bases from V and 2 bases from J, with 11 bases between. This CDR3 has 14 amino acids. CDR3 loop: CASSRYGSTDTQYF. In DNA form, the CDR3 reads TGTGCCAGCAGCCGGTACGGATCCACAGATACGCAGTATTTT. Full variable domain (outside the CDR3, taken from reference TRBV7-3 and TRBJ2-3): GAGVSQTPSNKVTEKGKYVELRCDPISGHTALYWYRQSLGQGPEFLIYFQGTGAADDSGLPNDRFFAVRPEGSVSTLKIQRTERGDSAVYLCASSRYGSTDTQYFGPGTRLTVL.

The count of this clone is one. V usage is TRBV19 and J usage is TRBJ2-6, with D unclear. CDR1 and CDR2 from the germline V gene are LNHDA and SQIVND (reference sequence). This CDR3 is 14 amino acids long. V was shortened by 6 bases and J by 0 bases, with 6 bases between the two germline ends. This CDR3 is CASSSTSGANVLTF. The CDR3 DNA reads as TGTGCCAGTAGCTCTACCTCTGGGGCCAACGTCCTGACTTTC. The whole variable domain, filled in from reference TRBV19 and TRBJ2-6, reads DGGITQSPKYLFRKEGQNVTLSCEQNLNHDAMYWYRQDPGQGLRLIYYSQIVNDFQKGDIAEGYSVSREKKESFPLTVTSAQKNPTAFYLCASSSTSGANVLTFGAGSRLTVL.

The genes are TRBV19 and TRBJ2-2, with D maybe TRBD1 (5 bases). Trimming took 8 bases from V and 4 from J, leaving 32 bases between them. The CDR3 spans 20 residues. CDR1 is LNHDA and CDR2 is SQIVND in the germline V gene (reference sequence). CDR3 amino acids: CASAGVLGTRQGQFTGELFF. The DNA of the CDR3 is TGTGCCAGTGCCGGCGTGCTCGGTACCCGACAAGGACAATTCACCGGGGAGCTGTTTTTT.

This clone has a single count. The chain employs TRBV7-9 and TRBJ2-3; no reliable D call. The CDR3 has 13 amino acids. V was shortened by 4 bases and J by 4 bases, with 9 bases between the two germline ends. Germline values: CDR1 SEHNR, CDR2 FQNEAQ (reference sequence). As DNA, the CDR3 is TGTGCCAGCAGCTCTAATCCGTCAGATACGCAGTATTTT. Residues: CASSSNPSDTQYF.

V gene TRBV4-2 combines with J gene TRBJ1-3; 9 bases map to TRBD1. The V segment lost 1 base and the J segment 3 bases; nucleotides outside the gene matches: 10. The CDR3 has 18 residues. The germline V gene has CDR1 LGHNA and CDR2 YNFKEQ. CDR3 sequence (DNA): TGTGCCAGCAGCCAAGGGCGCGACAGGGGGGCGTATGGAAACACCATATATTTT. This codes for CASSQGRDRGAYGNTIYF.

V and J are TRBV20-1 and TRBJ2-1, with D unresolved. Germline loops: CDR1 DFQATT, CDR2 SNEGSKA (reference sequence). V shed 5 bases and J shed 6 bases, with 5 bases lying between them. The CDR3 consists of 10 residues. The CDR3 nucleotides are TGCAGTGCTGGATTCAATGAGCAGTTCTTC. Encoded protein: CSAGFNEQFF.

The chain couples TRBV5-1 to TRBJ2-5; D might be TRBD1 (5 bases). Trimming cost V 0 bases and J 3 bases, with 12 bases left between them. CDR1 is SGHRS and CDR2 is YFSETQ in the germline V gene. The CDR3 spans 15 residues. CDR3 sequence: CASSLGGHREETQYF. Here the CDR3 DNA reads TGCGCCAGCAGCTTGGGGGGCCACCGGGAAGAGACCCAGTACTTC. Variable domain in full (rest from reference TRBV5-1 and TRBJ2-5): KAGVTQTPRYLIKTRGQQVTLSCSPISGHRSVSWYQQTPGQGLQFLFEYFSETQRNKGNFPGRFSGRQFSNSRSEMNVSTLELGDSALYLCASSLGGHREETQYFGPGTRLLVL.

The chain uses TRBV21-1 and TRBJ2-1; no check of the table's D call, TRBD1, against the DNA was made. TRBV21-1 is tagged as a pseudogene. The CDR3 spans 20 residues. The CDR3 DNA reads as TGTGCCAGCAGCAAAGCGCTACTCACAGGGGTCGTAGCGGAGTACAATGAGCAGTTCTTC. It encodes CASSKALLTGVVAEYNEQFF.

V is TRBV25-1 and J is TRBJ1-3; no clear D. V was cut by 6 bases and J by 3 bases, with 9 bases left in between. Germline CDR1 is MGHDK and CDR2 is SYGVNS. The CDR3 covers 13 residues. CDR3 protein: CASREGVGNTIYF. CDR3 nucleotides: TGTGCCAGCAGGGAGGGTGTTGGAAACACCATATATTTT.

The chain has TRBV7-6 and TRBJ1-3; D not resolved. The length of the CDR3 is 14 residues. CDR1 and CDR2 from the germline V gene are SGHVS and FNYEAQ. Trimming removed 5 bases from V and 4 bases from J, with 12 bases in between. This chain's CDR3 is CASSPYRGGNTIYF. Here the CDR3 DNA reads TGTGCCAGCAGCCCTTACAGAGGAGGAAACACCATATATTTT. Supplemented by reference TRBV7-6 and TRBJ1-3, the full variable domain reads GAGVSQSPRYKVTKRGQDVALRCDPISGHVSLYWYRQALGQGPEFLTYFNYEAQQDKSGLPNDRFSAERPEGSISTLTIQRTEQRDSAMYRCASSPYRGGNTIYFGEGSWLTVV.

This clone has a handful of counts. This chain uses TRBV7-9 with TRBJ1-2; the D is unclear. Germline lookup yields CDR1 SEHNR and CDR2 FQNEAQ (reference sequence). The CDR3 extends over 14 amino acids. Trimming took off 2 bases at V and 6 bases at J, with 13 bases between the two ends. The CDR3 spells CASSLFARENGYTF. CDR3 in DNA: TGTGCCAGCAGCTTATTCGCGAGGGAGAATGGCTACACCTTC.

The V gene is TRBV2, the J gene TRBJ1-5, with D unclear. Trimming pared 7 bases from V and 0 bases from J, leaving 7 bases between. Germline CDR1 is SNHLY and CDR2 is FYNNEI. This CDR3 is 13 amino acids long. CDR3 coding DNA: TGTGCCAGCATGCCGGATAGCAATCAGCCCCAGCATTTT. Its translation: CASMPDSNQPQHF.

V usage is TRBV5-6 and J usage is TRBJ1-3; no reliable D call. The germline V and J ends were trimmed by 3 bases and 7 bases, with 8 bases remaining between them. The V gene's germline CDR1 is SGHDT and CDR2 YYEEEE. The CDR3 contains 12 residues. The CDR3 loop reads CASSSPSNTIYF. CDR3 nucleotide sequence: TGTGCCAGCAGCTCCCCTTCGAACACCATATATTTT.

V gene TRBV18 combines with J gene TRBJ2-5; TRBD2 matches at 7 bases. Germline V gives CDR1 KGHSH, CDR2 LQKENI. The CDR3 is made up of 15 amino acids. After removal of 2 bases from V and 7 bases from J, the junction contained 10 bases not matched to a gene. Written as DNA, the CDR3 is TGTGCCAGCTCACCAGGGGGGGTGCCTGAGGGGACCCAGTACTTC. Translated: CASSPGGVPEGTQYF.